This T cell receptor (beta chain) was sequenced for a study of T cell responses to AZD1222 COVID-19 vaccine. V was pared by 4 bases and J by 1 base, with 4 bases of the junction left unmatched. The length of the CDR3 is 16 residues. Looked up from germline, CDR1 is MNHEY and CDR2 is SVGEGT. Clones were sequenced by immunoSEQ multiplex PCR, and TCRdb holds only the in-frame ones, with some missing. The sample shows approximately 80,000 clones, over 75% of them seen only once. The sample was peripheral blood, taken 28 days after the second AZD1222 dose. The TCR was taken from an adult who received the AZD1222 COVID-19 vaccine. The chain couples TRBV6-2 or TRBV6-3 to TRBJ2-2; 9 positions match TRBD2. Written as DNA, the CDR3 is TGTGCCAGCAGTTCGCCAGCGGGAGGGAACACCGGGGAGCTGTTTTTT. It yields the protein CASSSPAGGNTGELFF.